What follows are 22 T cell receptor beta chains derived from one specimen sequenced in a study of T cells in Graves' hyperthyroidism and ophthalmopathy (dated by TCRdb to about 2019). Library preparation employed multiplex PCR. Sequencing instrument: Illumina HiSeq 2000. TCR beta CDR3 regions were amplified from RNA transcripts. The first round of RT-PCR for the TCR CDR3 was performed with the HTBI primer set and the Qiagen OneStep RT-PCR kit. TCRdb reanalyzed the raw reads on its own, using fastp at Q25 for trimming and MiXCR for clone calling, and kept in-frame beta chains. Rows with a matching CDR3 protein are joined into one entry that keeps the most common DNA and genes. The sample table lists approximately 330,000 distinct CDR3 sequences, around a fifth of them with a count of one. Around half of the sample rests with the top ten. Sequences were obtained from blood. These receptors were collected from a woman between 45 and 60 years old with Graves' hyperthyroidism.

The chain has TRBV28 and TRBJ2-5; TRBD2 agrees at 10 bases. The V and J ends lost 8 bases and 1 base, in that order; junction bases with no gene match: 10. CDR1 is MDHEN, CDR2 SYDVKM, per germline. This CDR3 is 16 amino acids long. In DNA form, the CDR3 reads TGTGCCAGCGGTACAAGGACTAGCGGCCCCCAAGAGACCCAGTACTTC. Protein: CASGTRTSGPQETQYF.

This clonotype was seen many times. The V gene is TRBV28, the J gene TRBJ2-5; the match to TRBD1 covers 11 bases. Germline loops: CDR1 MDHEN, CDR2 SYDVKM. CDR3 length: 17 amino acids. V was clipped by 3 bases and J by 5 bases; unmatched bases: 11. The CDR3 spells CASSFARTGGRGETQYF. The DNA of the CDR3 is TGTGCCAGCAGTTTTGCCCGGACAGGGGGCCGGGGGGAGACCCAGTACTTC.

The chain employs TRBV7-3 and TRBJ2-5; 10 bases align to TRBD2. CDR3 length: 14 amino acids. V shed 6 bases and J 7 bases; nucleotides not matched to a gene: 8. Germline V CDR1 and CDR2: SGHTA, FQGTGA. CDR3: CASRSSGGDATQYF. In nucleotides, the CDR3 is TGTGCCAGCAGGTCTAGCGGGGGAGATGCGACCCAGTACTTC.

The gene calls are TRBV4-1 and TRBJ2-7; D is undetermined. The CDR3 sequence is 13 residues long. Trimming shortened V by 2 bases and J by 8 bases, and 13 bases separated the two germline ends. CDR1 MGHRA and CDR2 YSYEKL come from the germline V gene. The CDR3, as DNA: TGCGCCAGCAGCCAAAGCAGAGCAGTGAAGCAGTACTTC. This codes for CASSQSRAVKQYF.

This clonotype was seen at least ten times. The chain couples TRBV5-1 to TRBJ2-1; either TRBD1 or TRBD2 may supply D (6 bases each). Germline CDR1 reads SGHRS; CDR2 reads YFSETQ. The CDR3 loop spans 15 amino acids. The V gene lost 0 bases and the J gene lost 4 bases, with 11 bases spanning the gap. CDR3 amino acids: CASSLEGGRYNEQFF. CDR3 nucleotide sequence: TGCGCCAGCAGCTTGGAAGGGGGGAGATACAATGAGCAGTTCTTC.

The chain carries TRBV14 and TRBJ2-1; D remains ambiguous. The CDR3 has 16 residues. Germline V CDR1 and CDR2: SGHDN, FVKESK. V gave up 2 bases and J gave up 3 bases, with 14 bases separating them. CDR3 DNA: TGTGCCAGCAGCCAATGGCGACTGGCTCACTACAATGAGCAGTTCTTC. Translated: CASSQWRLAHYNEQFF.

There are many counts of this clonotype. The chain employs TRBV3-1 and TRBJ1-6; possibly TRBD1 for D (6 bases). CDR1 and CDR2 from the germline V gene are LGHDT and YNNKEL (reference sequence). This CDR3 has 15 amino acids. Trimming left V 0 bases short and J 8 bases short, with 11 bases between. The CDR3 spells CASSQDDRSHSPLHF. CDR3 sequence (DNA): TGTGCCAGCAGCCAAGACGACAGGTCCCATTCACCCCTCCACTTT.

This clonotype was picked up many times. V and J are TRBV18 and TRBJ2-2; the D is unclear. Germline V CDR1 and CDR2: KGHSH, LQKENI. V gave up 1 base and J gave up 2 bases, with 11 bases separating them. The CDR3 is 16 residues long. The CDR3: CASSPQRPFNTGELFF. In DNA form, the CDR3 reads TGTGCCAGCTCACCACAGCGCCCATTTAACACCGGGGAGCTGTTTTTT.

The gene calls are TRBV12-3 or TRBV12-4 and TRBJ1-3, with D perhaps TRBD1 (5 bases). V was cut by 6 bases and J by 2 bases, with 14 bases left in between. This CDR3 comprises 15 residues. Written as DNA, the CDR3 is TGTGCCAGCAGCGTGGGGGGGGGTACTGGAAACACCATATATTTT. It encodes CASSVGGGTGNTIYF.

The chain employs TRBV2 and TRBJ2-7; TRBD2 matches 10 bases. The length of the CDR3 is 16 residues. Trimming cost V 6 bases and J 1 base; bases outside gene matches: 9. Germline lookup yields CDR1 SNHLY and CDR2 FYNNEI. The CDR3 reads CASRGGSGGNSYEQYF. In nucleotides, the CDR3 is TGTGCCAGCAGGGGAGGTAGCGGGGGGAATTCCTACGAGCAGTACTTC.

CDR3 DNA sequence: TGTGCCAGCTTATTCCCTGGGAGCACTGAAGCTTTCTTT. Translating it yields CASLFPGSTEAFF. The genes are TRBV28 and TRBJ1-1; D not resolved. The CDR3 has 13 amino acids. With 8 bases removed from V and 4 bases from J, the gap between germline ends came to 14 bases. The V gene's germline CDR1 is MDHEN and CDR2 SYDVKM.

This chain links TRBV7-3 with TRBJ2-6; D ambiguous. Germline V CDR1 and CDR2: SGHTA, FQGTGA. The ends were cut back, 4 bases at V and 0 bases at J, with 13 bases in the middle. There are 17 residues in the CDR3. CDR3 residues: CASSSSPQSSGANVLTF. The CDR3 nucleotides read TGTGCCAGCAGCTCCAGTCCCCAGAGCTCTGGGGCCAACGTCCTGACTTTC. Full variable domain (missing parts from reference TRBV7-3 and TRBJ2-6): GAGVSQTPSNKVTEKGKYVELRCDPISGHTALYWYRQSLGQGPEFLIYFQGTGAADDSGLPNDRFFAVRPEGSVSTLKIQRTERGDSAVYLCASSSSPQSSGANVLTFGAGSRLTVL.

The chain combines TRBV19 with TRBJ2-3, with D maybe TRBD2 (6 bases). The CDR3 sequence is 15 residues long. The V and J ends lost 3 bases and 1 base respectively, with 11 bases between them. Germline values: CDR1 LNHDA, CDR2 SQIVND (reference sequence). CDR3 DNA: TGTGCCAGTAGTATCGGACTATGGGGCACAGATACGCAGTATTTT. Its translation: CASSIGLWGTDTQYF.

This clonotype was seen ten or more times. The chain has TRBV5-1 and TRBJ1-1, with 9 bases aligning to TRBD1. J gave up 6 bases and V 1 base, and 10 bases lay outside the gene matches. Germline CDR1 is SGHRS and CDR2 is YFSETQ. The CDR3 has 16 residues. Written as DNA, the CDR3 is TGCGCCAGCAGCTTGAGCACAGGGGGCGCGGTGTCTGAAGCTTTCTTT. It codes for CASSLSTGGAVSEAFF.

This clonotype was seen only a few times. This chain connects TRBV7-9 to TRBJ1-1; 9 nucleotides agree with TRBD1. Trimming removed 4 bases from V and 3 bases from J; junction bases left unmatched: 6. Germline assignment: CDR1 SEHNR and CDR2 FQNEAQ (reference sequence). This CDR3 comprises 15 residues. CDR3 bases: TGTGCCAGCAGCTCGAGCCGACAGGGGGACACTGAAGCTTTCTTT. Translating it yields CASSSSRQGDTEAFF.

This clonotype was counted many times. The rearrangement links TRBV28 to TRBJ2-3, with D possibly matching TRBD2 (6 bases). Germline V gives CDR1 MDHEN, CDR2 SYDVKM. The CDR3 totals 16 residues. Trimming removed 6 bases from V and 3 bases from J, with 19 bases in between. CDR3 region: CASSFSGRGGTDTQYF. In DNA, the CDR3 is TGTGCCAGCAGCTTCTCCGGGCGGGGCGGGACAGATACGCAGTATTTT.

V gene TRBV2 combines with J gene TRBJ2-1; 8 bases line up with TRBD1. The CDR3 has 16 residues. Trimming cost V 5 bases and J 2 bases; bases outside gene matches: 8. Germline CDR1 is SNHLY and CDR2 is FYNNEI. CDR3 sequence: CASSPLQGGPYNEQFF. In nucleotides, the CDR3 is TGTGCCAGCAGTCCATTACAGGGGGGCCCCTACAATGAGCAGTTCTTC.

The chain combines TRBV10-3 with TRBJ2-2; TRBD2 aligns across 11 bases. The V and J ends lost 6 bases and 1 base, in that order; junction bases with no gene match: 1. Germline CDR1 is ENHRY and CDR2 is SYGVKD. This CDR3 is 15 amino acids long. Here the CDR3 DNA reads TGTGCCATCAGAGGACTAGCGGGGAACACCGGGGAGCTGTTTTTT. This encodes CAIRGLAGNTGELFF.

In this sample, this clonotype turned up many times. Here the CDR3 DNA reads TGTGCCAGCAGTATTCCCGGACTAGGGTATGAAGAGACCCAGTACTTC. This encodes CASSIPGLGYEETQYF. This rearrangement joins TRBV6-1 to TRBJ2-5, with TRBD2 matching over 7 bases. This CDR3 region has 16 residues. Unmatched junction bases numbered 12, after V lost 5 bases and J lost 3 bases. In germline, CDR1 is MNHNS, CDR2 SASEGT.

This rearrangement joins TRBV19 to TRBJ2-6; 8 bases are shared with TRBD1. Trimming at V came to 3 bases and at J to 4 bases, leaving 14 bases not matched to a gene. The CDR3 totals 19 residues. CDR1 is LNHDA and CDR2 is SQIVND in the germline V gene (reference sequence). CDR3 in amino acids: CASSIRPRQGSSGANVLTF. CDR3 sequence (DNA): TGTGCCAGTAGTATCAGACCCAGACAGGGGTCGTCGGGGGCCAACGTCCTGACTTTC.

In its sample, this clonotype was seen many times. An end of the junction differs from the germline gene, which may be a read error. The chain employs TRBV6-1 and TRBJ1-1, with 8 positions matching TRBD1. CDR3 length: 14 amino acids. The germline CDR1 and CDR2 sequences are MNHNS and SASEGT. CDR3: CASSKRQGNSEAFF. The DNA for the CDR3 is TGTGCCAGCAGTAAACGACAGGGGAACTCTGAAGCTTTCTTT.

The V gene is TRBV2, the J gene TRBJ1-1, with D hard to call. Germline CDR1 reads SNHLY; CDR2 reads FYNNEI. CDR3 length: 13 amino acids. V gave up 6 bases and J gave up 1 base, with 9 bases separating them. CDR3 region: CASRKQTNTEAFF. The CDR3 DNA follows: TGTGCCAGCAGGAAACAGACGAACACTGAAGCTTTCTTT.